The rows below give T cell receptor beta chains drawn from one sample of a study of T cells after yellow fever vaccination. MiXCR, applied by TCRdb to the 5' RACE reads, yields one record per CDR3 protein. The table has 500,000 to 650,000 distinct CDR3 sequences, over 9% seen once. The material was PBMCs, obtained on the day of the yellow fever booster vaccination. The receptors were gathered from a man aged 25-45 years who received the YFV17D yellow fever vaccine. CDR3s include the opening cysteine and the closing phenylalanine or tryptophan. Fields, in order: V gene, CDR3 length, J gene, D gene, clone size, CDR3 protein, CDR3 DNA. A D gene is named only where the DNA matches it firmly. The size entry is marked missing in some rows and otherwise reads once, few, many or a size class.

TRBV6-2/TRBV6-3	12	TRBJ1-2	-	many	CASGGRNYGYTF	TGTGCCAGCGGAGGGCGAAACTATGGCTACACCTTC
TRBV2	13	TRBJ2-1	-	-	CASSGPFYNEQFF	TGTGCCAGCAGCGGACCATTCTACAATGAGCAGTTCTTC
TRBV9	14	TRBJ2-1	-	many	CASSVVGGRREQFF	TGTGCCAGCAGCGTAGTGGGGGGGCGCCGAGAGCAGTTCTTC
TRBV9	13	TRBJ1-2	-	-	CASSARTDNGYTF	TGTGCCAGCAGCGCCCGGACGGACAATGGCTACACCTTC
TRBV28	14	TRBJ1-4	TRBD1	-	CASGLTGRGEKLFF	TGTGCCAGCGGACTGACAGGGCGAGGCGAAAAACTGTTTTTT
TRBV19	15	TRBJ2-5	-	few	CASSIGLAPTETQYF	TGTGCCAGTAGTATCGGTCTAGCGCCGACCGAGACCCAGTACTTC
TRBV20-1	13	TRBJ2-4	-	-	CSARAPLGDIQYF	TGCAGTGCTAGAGCCCCCCTGGGGGACATTCAGTACTTC
TRBV5-1	12	TRBJ2-7	-	many	CASSLRVGEQYF	TGCGCCAGCAGCTTGCGGGTCGGGGAGCAGTACTTC
TRBV29-1	13	TRBJ1-2	-	-	CSVESGPTYGYTF	TGCAGCGTTGAGTCGGGACCCACTTATGGCTACACCTTC
TRBV10-3	14	TRBJ2-3	-	few	CAISESLGSGTQYF	TGTGCCATCAGTGAGTCGTTGGGCTCGGGTACGCAGTATTTT
TRBV20-1	15	TRBJ2-7	-	few	CSARDSGAFSYEQYF	TGCAGTGCTAGAGATTCGGGGGCCTTCTCCTACGAGCAGTACTTC
TRBV20-1	14	TRBJ2-5	-	few	CSARDRREEETQYF	TGCAGTGCTAGAGATCGCAGGGAAGAAGAGACCCAGTACTTC
TRBV9	18	TRBJ2-1	TRBD2	few	CASSAAAGSGMAANEQFF	TGTGCCAGCAGCGCCGCGGCTGGTAGCGGGATGGCAGCCAATGAGCAGTTCTTC
TRBV4-3	16	TRBJ2-7	-	-	CASSQAQTTFSYEQYF	TGCGCCAGCAGCCAGGCCCAAACTACCTTCTCCTACGAGCAGTACTTC
TRBV5-1	11	TRBJ2-4	-	many	CASRNRDIQYF	TGCGCCAGCAGAAACCGGGACATTCAGTACTTC
TRBV6-1	14	TRBJ2-1	TRBD2	-	CASRHGTSWNEQFF	TGTGCCAGCAGACATGGGACTAGCTGGAATGAGCAGTTCTTC
TRBV5-1	15	TRBJ2-7	-	-	CASSLGAGGNYEQYF	TGCGCCAGCAGCTTGGGTGCAGGGGGGAACTACGAGCAGTACTTC
TRBV5-4	16	TRBJ2-2	TRBD2	many	CASSSGGGTNTGELFF	TGTGCCAGCAGCTCTGGGGGGGGAACGAACACCGGGGAGCTGTTTTTT
TRBV29-1	15	TRBJ2-7	TRBD1	few	CSVDGTGSSVYEQYF	TGCAGCGTTGATGGGACAGGGTCCTCCGTATACGAGCAGTACTTC
TRBV24-1	13	TRBJ1-2	TRBD1	-	CATSGGQAYGYTF	TGTGCCACCAGTGGGGGACAGGCCTACGGCTACACCTTC